This is a list of T cell receptor beta chains from one sample in a study of patients and donors after allogeneic stem cell transplantation. In TCRdb, the RT-PCR reads were re-called with MiXCR into one record per CDR3 protein. This repertoire shows some 160,000 distinct CDR3 sequences, 20% to 25% found once; its top ten account for 26%. Sequencing was carried out using blood, either unsorted or a sorted T cell fraction (not recorded which). These receptors all come from a human donor who was either an allogeneic HSCT recipient or a stem cell or donor lymphocyte infusion donor (not recorded which). It is not recorded whose cells these are; they may come from a transplant donor. CDR3s include the opening cysteine and the closing phenylalanine or tryptophan. The D gene is left open where the match is weak. Part of the rows lack a size; the others show once, few, many or a class for expanded clones.

J gene,clone size,V gene,D gene,CDR3 protein,CDR3 DNA
TRBJ2-6,.,TRBV12-3/TRBV12-4,.,CASSEGRVYSGANVLTF,TGTGCCAGCAGCGAAGGGAGAGTGTACTCTGGGGCCAACGTCCTGACTTTC
TRBJ2-1,.,TRBV4-3,.,CASSQVGTGNNEQFF,TGCGCCAGCAGCCAAGTTGGGACGGGTAACAATGAGCAGTTCTTC
TRBJ2-1,.,TRBV10-3,TRBD2,CAISESGGTYNEQFF,TGTGCCATCAGTGAAAGCGGGGGAACCTACAATGAGCAGTTCTTC
TRBJ1-2,many,TRBV20-1,.,CSANPRGDYYGYTF,TGCAGTGCTAACCCGAGGGGGGATTACTATGGCTACACCTTC
TRBJ1-5,.,TRBV12-3/TRBV12-4,.,CASSSLGTGSNQPQHF,TGTGCCAGCAGTTCCCTGGGGACGGGTAGCAATCAGCCCCAGCATTTT
TRBJ2-7,.,TRBV4-3,.,CASSQGYRTYEQYF,TGCGCCAGCAGCCAAGGATACAGGACATACGAGCAGTACTTC
TRBJ1-1,few,TRBV3-1,.,CASSPFPGRGEAFF,TGTGCCAGCAGCCCTTTTCCAGGACGCGGAGAAGCTTTCTTT
TRBJ2-7,few,TRBV5-6,TRBD1,CASSLSGTEPYEQYF,TGTGCCAGCAGCTTGTCAGGGACAGAACCCTACGAGCAGTACTTC
TRBJ2-1,.,TRBV29-1,.,CSAATGEQFF,TGCAGCGCTGCCACAGGGGAGCAGTTCTTC
TRBJ2-3,few,TRBV20-1,TRBD2,CSARKVAGEGPDTQYF,TGCAGTGCTAGGAAGGTAGCGGGAGAGGGGCCAGATACGCAGTATTTT
TRBJ1-6,.,TRBV7-9,TRBD1,CASSLEEVRTGYSPLHF,TGTGCCAGCAGCTTAGAAGAAGTAAGGACAGGGTATTCACCCCTCCACTTT
TRBJ1-6,.,TRBV6-1,.,CASSEADRHNSPLHF,TGTGCCAGCAGTGAAGCTGACAGGCATAATTCACCCCTCCACTTT
TRBJ2-3,few,TRBV6-5,.,CASQGRNTDTQYF,TGTGCCAGCCAAGGACGGAACACAGATACGCAGTATTTT
TRBJ2-1,once,TRBV5-5,.,CASSAGQRYSPLRDNEQFF,TGTGCCAGCAGCGCAGGACAGCGATACTCCCCTCTTAGGGACAATGAGCAGTTCTTC
TRBJ1-5,.,TRBV12-3/TRBV12-4,.,CASSTHRPQQPQHF,TGTGCCAGCAGTACACACAGACCTCAGCAGCCCCAGCATTTT
TRBJ2-5,.,TRBV12-3/TRBV12-4,.,CASSFGRETQYF,TGTGCCAGCAGTTTTGGCCGAGAGACCCAGTACTTC
TRBJ2-5,few,TRBV5-5,TRBD1,CASSVGQWILHQETQYF,TGTGCCAGCAGCGTGGGACAGTGGATTCTACACCAAGAGACCCAGTACTTC
TRBJ2-7,once,TRBV6-2/TRBV6-3,TRBD2,CASSPGLAGPSSYEQYF,TGTGCCAGCAGTCCGGGACTAGCGGGACCTAGCTCCTACGAGCAGTACTTC
TRBJ1-5,few,TRBV7-8,.,CASSLQDNQPQHF,TGTGCCAGCAGCCTACAAGACAATCAGCCCCAGCATTTT
TRBJ1-3,.,TRBV5-1,.,CASSFVPGLIFWSGNTIYF,TGCGCCAGCAGCTTTGTTCCGGGTTTAATATTTTGGTCTGGAAACACCATATATTTT
TRBJ2-5,.,TRBV5-1,TRBD2,CASSRLAGTQETQYF,TGCGCCAGCAGCCGACTAGCGGGAACCCAAGAGACCCAGTACTTC
TRBJ1-2,.,TRBV7-9,.,CASSLVPGLTYGYTF,TGTGCCAGCAGCTTAGTACCCGGCCTAACCTATGGCTACACCTTC
TRBJ1-1,.,TRBV20-1,.,CSARDLLTGNTEAFF,TGCAGTGCTAGAGATCTTCTGACAGGGAACACTGAAGCTTTCTTT
TRBJ1-1,.,TRBV7-3,.,CASSYSTFDLFMNTEAFF,TGTGCCAGCAGCTACTCGACATTCGACCTCTTCATGAACACTGAAGCTTTCTTT